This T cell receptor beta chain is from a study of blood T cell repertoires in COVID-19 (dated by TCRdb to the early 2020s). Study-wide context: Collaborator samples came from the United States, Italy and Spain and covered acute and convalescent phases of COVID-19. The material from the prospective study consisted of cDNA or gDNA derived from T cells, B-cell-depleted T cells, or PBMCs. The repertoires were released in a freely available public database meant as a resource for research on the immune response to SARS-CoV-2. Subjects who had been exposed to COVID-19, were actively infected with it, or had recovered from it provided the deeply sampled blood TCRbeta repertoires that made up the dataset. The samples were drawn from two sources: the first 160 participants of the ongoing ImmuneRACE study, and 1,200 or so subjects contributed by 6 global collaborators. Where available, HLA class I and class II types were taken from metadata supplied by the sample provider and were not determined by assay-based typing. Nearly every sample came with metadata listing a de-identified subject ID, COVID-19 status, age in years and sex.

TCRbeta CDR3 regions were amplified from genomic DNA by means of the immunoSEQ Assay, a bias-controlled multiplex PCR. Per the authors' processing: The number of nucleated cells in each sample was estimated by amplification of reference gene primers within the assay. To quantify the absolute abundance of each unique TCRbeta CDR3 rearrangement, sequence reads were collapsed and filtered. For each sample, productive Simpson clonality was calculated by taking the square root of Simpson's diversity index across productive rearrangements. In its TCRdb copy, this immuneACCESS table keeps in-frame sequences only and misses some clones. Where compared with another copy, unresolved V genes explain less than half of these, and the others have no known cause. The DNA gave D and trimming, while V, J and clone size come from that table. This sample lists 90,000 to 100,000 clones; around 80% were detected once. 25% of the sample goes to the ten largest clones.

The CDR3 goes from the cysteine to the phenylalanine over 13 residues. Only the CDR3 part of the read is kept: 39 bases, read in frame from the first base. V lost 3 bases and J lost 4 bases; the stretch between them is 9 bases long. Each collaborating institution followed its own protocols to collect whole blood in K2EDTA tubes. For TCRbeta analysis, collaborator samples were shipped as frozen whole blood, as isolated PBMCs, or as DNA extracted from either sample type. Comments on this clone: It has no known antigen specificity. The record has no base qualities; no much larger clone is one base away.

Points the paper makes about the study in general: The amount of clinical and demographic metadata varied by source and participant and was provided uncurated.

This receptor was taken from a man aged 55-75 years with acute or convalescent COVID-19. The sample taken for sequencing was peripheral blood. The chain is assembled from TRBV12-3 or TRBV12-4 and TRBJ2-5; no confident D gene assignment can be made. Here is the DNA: TGTGCCAGCAGTTTTCGACACGGAGAGACCCAGTACTTC. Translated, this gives CASSFRHGETQYF.